The text below deals with one TCR beta chain. The data were obtained in a study of blood T cell repertoires in COVID-19. Study overall: Both acute and convalescent COVID-19 samples were obtained from the United States, Italy and Spain. Nucleic acid was either cDNA or gDNA, and it came from T cells, B-cell-depleted T cells, or PBMCs.

Authors' processing steps: Scientists estimated how many nucleated cells there were by amplifying reference gene primers. TCRdb's table, derived via immunoSEQ multiplex PCR, lists solely in-frame clones and lacks some. Clonal size and the V and J genes are those of that table, whereas D and trimming came from the DNA. The table lists some 250,000 clones, 65% to 85% of them singletons, with more than 6.5% in the top ten. Sequencing used peripheral blood. The TCR originated in a man between 35 and 55 years old with active or convalescent COVID-19.

The CDR3, as DNA: TGTGCTAGTGGTTTGGTAATAGACAGGGCTTCTGGAAACACCATATATTTT. It is translated as CASGLVIDRASGNTIYF. The chain is built from TRBV12-5 and TRBJ1-3; 7 positions agree with TRBD1. CDR1 and CDR2 (germline): LGHNT, FRNRAP. The ends lost 0 bases at V and 1 base at J; junction bases unmatched: 6. The CDR3 totals 17 residues.